This TCR beta chain was obtained from a study of blood T cell repertoires in COVID-19. Study information: The United States, Italy and Spain provided the acute and convalescent COVID-19 samples. Nucleic acid was either cDNA or gDNA, and it came from T cells, B-cell-depleted T cells, or PBMCs.

Looked up from germline, CDR1 is SGHTA and CDR2 is FQGTGA. V trimming: 4 bases; J trimming: 8 bases; junction bases outside the gene matches: 9. CDR3 size: 15 residues. Original handling: Cell counts per sample came from amplifying reference gene primers. Clones were read by immunoSEQ multiplex PCR, and TCRdb kept only the in-frame ones, dropping some. V, J and clone size are taken as reported in that table, and D and trimming were inferred from the DNA itself. In the table there are about 140,000 clones, approximately 83% of which are singletons. The clonotype was recovered from an older woman with acute or convalescent COVID-19. The genes are TRBV7-3 and TRBJ1-1; 11 bases align to TRBD1. Sequencing was performed on peripheral blood. CDR3 nucleotide sequence: TGTGCCAGCAGCTCGACGGACAGGGGGCGCGGGGAAGCTTTCTTT. Protein: CASSSTDRGRGEAFF.